This T cell receptor (beta chain) was identified in a study of blood T cell repertoires in COVID-19. Study-level background: COVID-19 samples from acute and convalescent phases originated in the United States, Italy and Spain.

Germline-derived CDR1 and CDR2 are DFQATT and SNEGSKA (reference sequence). This CDR3 is 11 amino acids long. The germline V and J ends were trimmed by 0 bases and 9 bases, with 9 bases remaining between them. In the authors' workflow: Counts of nucleated cells, estimated from reference gene primer amplification, were obtained. Method: immunoSEQ multiplex PCR; TCRdb's copy keeps in-frame clones and lacks some. D and trimming come from the DNA, and the V and J calls and clone size come from that table. The table has approximately 180,000 clones, 85% seen once; the top ten hold about 20%. Followed over time, Seattle patients had been enrolled while infection was active.

This receptor was obtained from a person aged 70 to 79 with COVID-19, enrolled during active disease. Material for sequencing was peripheral blood. The V call is TRBV20-1, the J call TRBJ2-7, with a possible D match to TRBD2 (5 bases). CDR3 loop: CSARDGIGQYF. The CDR3 DNA follows: TGCAGTGCTAGAGACGGGATCGGGCAGTACTTC.